These 17 T cell receptor beta chains were all obtained from the same sample, sequenced in a study of CD8 T cells in ankylosing spondylitis. TCRdb recomputed calls from the 5' RACE reads with MiXCR, one row per CDR3 protein. The table includes about 240,000 distinct CDR3 sequences, around 9.2% detected once. The specimen sequenced was blood, either unsorted or a sorted T cell fraction (not recorded which). These receptors all stem from a male donor with ankylosing spondylitis or in good health (not recorded which).

Many counts were recorded for this clonotype. CDR3 sequence (DNA): TGTGCCAGCAGCGTAGGGACAAACTCCTACGAGCAGTACTTC. Translation: CASSVGTNSYEQYF. The chain combines TRBV9 with TRBJ2-7; perhaps TRBD1 as D (5 bases). V lost 0 bases, J lost 0 bases, and 7 bases lay in between. The length of the CDR3 is 14 residues. The germline V gene encodes CDR1 SGDLS and CDR2 YYNGEE.

The genes are TRBV5-1 and TRBJ2-1, with TRBD2 matching 10 bases. The J segment lost 9 bases and the V segment lost 4 bases, leaving 7 bases of the junction unmatched. Germline lookup yields CDR1 SGHRS and CDR2 YFSETQ. The CDR3 loop spans 14 amino acids. The CDR3 is CASSPSSGRGEQFF. The DNA of the CDR3 is TGCGCCAGCAGCCCGTCTAGCGGGAGAGGTGAGCAGTTCTTC.

V gene TRBV7-2 combines with J gene TRBJ2-3; a weak D match, TRBD1 (7 bases). Germline V gene data show CDR1 as SGHTA and CDR2 as FQGNSA. The CDR3 covers 16 residues. V lost 3 bases and J 5 bases, leaving 18 bases between the germline ends. DNA for the CDR3: TGTGCCAGCAGCTTGAGGGGGGCAGGGGGTAAAGATACGCAGTATTTT. This sequence encodes CASSLRGAGGKDTQYF.

With respect to this clonotype: A much larger clonotype is one base distant, so this may be a read error. The chain employs TRBV20-1 and TRBJ2-4, with D perhaps TRBD2 (6 bases). Germline V gene lookup returns CDR1 DFQATT and CDR2 SNEGSKA (reference sequence). The CDR3 is made up of 15 amino acids. Trimming removed 6 bases at V and 1 base at J, with 16 bases between. The CDR3 loop is CSARDPGGAKNIQYF. In nucleotides, the CDR3 is TGCAGTGCCAGGGACCCCGGAGGGGCCAAAAACATTCAGTACTTC.

This clonotype was counted ten times or more. The gene calls are TRBV5-1 and TRBJ1-1, with 7 positions matching TRBD1. V lost 0 bases to trimming and J lost 9 bases; unmatched junction nucleotides: 5. The CDR3 spans 13 residues. From germline, CDR1 is SGHRS and CDR2 YFSETQ. The CDR3: CASSLGRDRQAFF. In nucleotides, the CDR3 is TGCGCCAGCAGCTTGGGGAGGGACAGACAAGCTTTCTTT.

This clonotype was picked up many times. The J gene is TRBJ2-3, the V gene TRBV4-1; D possibly corresponds to TRBD1 (5 bases). V gave up 9 bases and J gave up 1 base, with 11 bases separating them. Germline V gene data show CDR1 as MGHRA and CDR2 as YSYEKL. The CDR3 runs 13 residues. The DNA of the CDR3 is TGCGCCAGTGACAAAGGGGGCACAGATACGCAGTATTTT. Translating it yields CASDKGGTDTQYF.

In its sample, this clonotype was seen a few times. The chain uses TRBV12-3 or TRBV12-4 and TRBJ2-7; tentatively, D is TRBD1 (5 bases). V was clipped by 3 bases and J by 4 bases, with 16 bases between them. The CDR3 is 15 residues long. The DNA for the CDR3 is TGTGCCAGCAGTTTCAGGGCGCAGGGTAGGTACGAGCAGTACTTC. It encodes CASSFRAQGRYEQYF.

This clonotype has ten or more counts. The chain combines TRBV5-1 with TRBJ2-5; possibly TRBD2 for D (5 bases). The CDR3 totals 15 residues. The V and J ends lost 0 bases and 3 bases respectively, with 12 bases between them. Germline V lookup: CDR1 SGHRS, CDR2 YFSETQ. The CDR3: CASSLAGESEETQYF. In DNA form, the CDR3 reads TGCGCCAGCAGCTTGGCCGGGGAGTCGGAAGAGACCCAGTACTTC.

In its sample, this clonotype was seen many times. The chain links TRBV20-1 to TRBJ2-1; tentatively, D is TRBD2 (5 bases). Germline CDR1 DFQATT, CDR2 SNEGSKA (reference sequence). The CDR3 contains 16 residues. V shed 1 base and J shed 0 bases, with 13 bases lying between them. CDR3 DNA: TGCAGTGCTAGAGTGAGCGGACGGGTCTCCTACAATGAGCAGTTCTTC. Residues: CSARVSGRVSYNEQFF.

Note on this clonotype: A read error may explain this, as a much larger clone is one base away. The chain carries TRBV29-1 and TRBJ2-1; 10 positions agree with TRBD2. Germline assignment: CDR1 SQVTM and CDR2 ANQGSEA. J gave up 2 bases and V 3 bases, and 7 bases lay outside the gene matches. The CDR3 is 16 residues long. CDR3 DNA sequence: TGCAGCGTTGATGGGGAGAGCGGGAGGGCCTACAATGAGCAGTTCTTC. Translated: CSVDGESGRAYNEQFF.

As to this clonotype: At one end the junction does not follow the germline gene, possibly because of a read error. This chain joins TRBV5-1 and TRBJ1-1; D unclear. CDR3 length equals 13 residues. Germline loops: CDR1 SGHRS, CDR2 YFSETQ. This CDR3 reads CASRTTLKTEAFF. CDR3 in DNA: TGCGCCAGCCGGACCACCTTGAAGACTGAAGCTTTCTTT.

This clonotype has a handful of counts. The V call is TRBV7-2, the J call TRBJ1-3; TRBD1 matches at 7 bases. J gave up 2 bases and V 6 bases, and 4 bases lay outside the gene matches. The CDR3 totals 14 residues. Germline V gene lookup returns CDR1 SGHTA and CDR2 FQGNSA. CDR3 amino acids: CASSYTGAGNTIYF. CDR3 DNA sequence: TGTGCCAGCAGTTATACAGGGGCTGGAAACACCATATATTTT. The full variable domain, completed using reference TRBV7-2 and TRBJ1-3, is GAGVSQSPSNKVTEKGKDVELRCDPISGHTALYWYRQSLGQGLEFLIYFQGNSAPDKSGLPSDRFSAERTGGSVSTLTIQRTQQEDSAVYLCASSYTGAGNTIYFGEGSWLTVV.

V is TRBV20-1 and J is TRBJ2-5; 9 nucleotides align to TRBD2. There are 15 residues in the CDR3. V shed 1 base, J shed 4 bases, and the junction held 7 bases outside the gene matches. CDR1 and CDR2 from the germline V gene are DFQATT and SNEGSKA (reference sequence). CDR3 region: CSARVGSGSTETQYF. The CDR3 DNA sequence: TGCAGTGCTAGAGTCGGTAGCGGGAGCACAGAGACCCAGTACTTC.

There are a few counts of this clonotype. J is TRBJ2-1 and V is TRBV7-9, with 8 bases aligning to TRBD2. CDR1 and CDR2 from the germline V gene are SEHNR and FQNEAQ (reference sequence). The CDR3 is 15 residues long. J lost 7 bases, V lost 6 bases, and 11 bases had no gene match. The CDR3 region has the DNA TGTGCCAGCAGGACAGGCCAGCGGGAGAGGAATGAGCAGTTCTTC. This gives the protein CASRTGQRERNEQFF.

This clonotype was seen only once. The chain recombines TRBV7-2 with TRBJ2-2, with TRBD2 matching over 14 bases. Germline V gives CDR1 SGHTA, CDR2 FQGNSA. Trimming removed 8 bases from V and 6 bases from J; junction bases left unmatched: 5. This CDR3 spans 15 amino acids. The CDR3 DNA follows: TGTGCCAGCCGCCGACTAGCGGGAGGGCCCGGGGAGCTGTTTTTT. Its protein is CASRRLAGGPGELFF.

This chain links TRBV28 with TRBJ2-5, with 7 bases fitting TRBD2. Losses at the gene ends were 6 bases for V and 7 bases for J; bases not matched to a gene: 23. CDR3 size: 18 residues. CDR1 MDHEN and CDR2 SYDVKM come from the germline V gene. CDR3 bases: TGTGCCAGCAGGAAGGAGACGGGAGGCTACTTCAAGCGGGGGACCCAGTACTTC. Its protein is CASRKETGGYFKRGTQYF.

At least ten counts were recorded for this clonotype. The chain employs TRBV27 and TRBJ2-3, with D perhaps matching TRBD1 (5 bases). Germline V gene data show CDR1 as MNHEY and CDR2 as SMNVEV (reference sequence). The CDR3 spans 16 residues. With 2 bases removed from V and 1 base from J, the gap between germline ends came to 13 bases. This CDR3 is CASSLGHRRGTDTQYF. CDR3 nucleotide sequence: TGTGCCAGCAGTTTAGGACACCGCCGGGGCACAGATACGCAGTATTTT.